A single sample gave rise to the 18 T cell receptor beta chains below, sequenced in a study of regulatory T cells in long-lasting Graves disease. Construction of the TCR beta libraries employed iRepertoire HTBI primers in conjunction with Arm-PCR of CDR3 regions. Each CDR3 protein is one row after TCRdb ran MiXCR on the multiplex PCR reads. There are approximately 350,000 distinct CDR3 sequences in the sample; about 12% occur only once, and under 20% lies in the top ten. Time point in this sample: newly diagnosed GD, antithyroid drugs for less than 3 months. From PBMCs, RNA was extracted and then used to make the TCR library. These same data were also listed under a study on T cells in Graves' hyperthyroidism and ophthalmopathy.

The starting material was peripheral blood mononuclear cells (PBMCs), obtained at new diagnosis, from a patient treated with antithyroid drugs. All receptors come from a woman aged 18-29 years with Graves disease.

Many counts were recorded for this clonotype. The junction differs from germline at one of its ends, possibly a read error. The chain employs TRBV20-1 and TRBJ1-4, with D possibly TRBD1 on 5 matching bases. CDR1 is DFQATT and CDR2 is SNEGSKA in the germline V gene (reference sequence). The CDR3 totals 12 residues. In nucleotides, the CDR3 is TGCAGTGCTAGACCGATCCCCGGACACGAAATTTTT. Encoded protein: CSARPIPGHEIF.

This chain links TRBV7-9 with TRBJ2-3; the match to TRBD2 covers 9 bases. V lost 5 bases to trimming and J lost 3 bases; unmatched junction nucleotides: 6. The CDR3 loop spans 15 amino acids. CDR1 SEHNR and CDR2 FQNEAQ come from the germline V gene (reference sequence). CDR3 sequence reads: CASSRPSGTTDTQYF. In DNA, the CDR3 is TGTGCCAGCAGCCGCCCTAGCGGGACAACAGATACGCAGTATTTT.

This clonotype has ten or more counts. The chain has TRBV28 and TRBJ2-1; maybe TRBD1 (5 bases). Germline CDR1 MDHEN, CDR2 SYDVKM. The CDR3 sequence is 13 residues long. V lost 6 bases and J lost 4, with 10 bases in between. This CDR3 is CASRPDSYNEQFF. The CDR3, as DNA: TGTGCCAGCAGACCTGACAGTTACAATGAGCAGTTCTTC. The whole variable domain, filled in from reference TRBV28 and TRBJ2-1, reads DVKVTQSSRYLVKRTGEKVFLECVQDMDHENMFWYRQDPGLGLRLIYFSYDVKMKEKGDIPEGYSVSREKKERFSLILESASTNQTSMYLCASRPDSYNEQFFGPGTRLTVL.

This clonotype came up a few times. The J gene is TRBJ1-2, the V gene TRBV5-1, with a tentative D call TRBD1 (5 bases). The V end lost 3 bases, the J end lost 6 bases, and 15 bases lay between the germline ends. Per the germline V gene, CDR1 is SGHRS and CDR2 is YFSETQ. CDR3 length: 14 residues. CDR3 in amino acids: CASSYRSGRDGYTF. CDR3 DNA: TGCGCCAGCAGCTACAGATCAGGGAGAGATGGCTACACCTTC.

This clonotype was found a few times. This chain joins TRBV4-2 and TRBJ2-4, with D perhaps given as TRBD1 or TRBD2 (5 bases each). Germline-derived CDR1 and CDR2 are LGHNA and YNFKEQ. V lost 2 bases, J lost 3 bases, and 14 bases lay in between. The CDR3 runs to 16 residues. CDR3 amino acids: CASSQLGPLDKNIQYF. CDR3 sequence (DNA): TGTGCCAGCAGCCAATTGGGACCTTTGGACAAAAACATTCAGTACTTC.

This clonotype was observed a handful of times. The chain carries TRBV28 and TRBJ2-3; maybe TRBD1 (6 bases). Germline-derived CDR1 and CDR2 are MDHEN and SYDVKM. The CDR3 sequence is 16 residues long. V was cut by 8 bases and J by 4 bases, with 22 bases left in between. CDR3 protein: CASRLPQGSFPDTQYF. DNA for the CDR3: TGTGCCAGCCGACTACCACAGGGTTCTTTCCCAGATACGCAGTATTTT.

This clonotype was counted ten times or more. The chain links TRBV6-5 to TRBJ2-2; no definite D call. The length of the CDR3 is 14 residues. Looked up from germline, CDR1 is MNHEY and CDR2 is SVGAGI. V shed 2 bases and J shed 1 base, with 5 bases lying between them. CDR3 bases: TGTGCCAGCAGTTACGGGTTGAACACCGGGGAGCTGTTTTTT. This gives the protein CASSYGLNTGELFF.

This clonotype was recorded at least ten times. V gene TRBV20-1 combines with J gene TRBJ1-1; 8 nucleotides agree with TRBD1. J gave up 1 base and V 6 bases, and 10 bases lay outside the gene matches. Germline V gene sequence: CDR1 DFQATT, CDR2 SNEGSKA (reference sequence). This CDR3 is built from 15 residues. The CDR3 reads CSAQRSGTGNTEAFF. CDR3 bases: TGCAGTGCGCAAAGGTCGGGGACAGGGAACACTGAAGCTTTCTTT.

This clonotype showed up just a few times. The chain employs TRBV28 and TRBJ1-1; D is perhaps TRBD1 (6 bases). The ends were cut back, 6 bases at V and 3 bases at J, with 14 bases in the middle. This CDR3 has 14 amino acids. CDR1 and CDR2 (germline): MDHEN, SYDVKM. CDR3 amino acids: CASRLGGGDTEAFF. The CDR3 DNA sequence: TGTGCCAGCAGACTAGGGGGGGGGGACACTGAAGCTTTCTTT.

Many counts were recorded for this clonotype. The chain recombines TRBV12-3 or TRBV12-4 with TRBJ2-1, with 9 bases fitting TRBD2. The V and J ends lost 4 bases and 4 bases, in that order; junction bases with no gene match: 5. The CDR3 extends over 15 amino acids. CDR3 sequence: CASSSLAGRYNEQFF. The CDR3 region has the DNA TGTGCCAGCAGTTCCCTAGCGGGGAGGTACAATGAGCAGTTCTTC.

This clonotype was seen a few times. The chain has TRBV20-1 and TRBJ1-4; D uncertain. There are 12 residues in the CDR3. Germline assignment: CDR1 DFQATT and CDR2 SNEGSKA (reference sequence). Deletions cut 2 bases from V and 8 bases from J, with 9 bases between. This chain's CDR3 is CSARSMREKLFF. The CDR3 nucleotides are TGCAGTGCTAGATCAATGAGAGAAAAACTGTTTTTT.

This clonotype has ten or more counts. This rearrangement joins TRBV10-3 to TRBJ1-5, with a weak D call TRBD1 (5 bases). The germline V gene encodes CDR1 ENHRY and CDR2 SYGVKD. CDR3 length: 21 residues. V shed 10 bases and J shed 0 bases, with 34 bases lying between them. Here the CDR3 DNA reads TGTGCCAGCAGGGCGCGTACGGGCCGGGACCGAGACCCATATAGCAATCAGCCCCAGCATTTT. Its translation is CASRARTGRDRDPYSNQPQHF.

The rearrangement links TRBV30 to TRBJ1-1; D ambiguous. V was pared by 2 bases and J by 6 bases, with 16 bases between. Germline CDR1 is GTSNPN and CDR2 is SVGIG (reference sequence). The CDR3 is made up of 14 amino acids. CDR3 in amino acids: CAWSFKGRISEAFF. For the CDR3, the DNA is TGTGCCTGGAGTTTTAAGGGTAGGATCTCTGAAGCTTTCTTT.

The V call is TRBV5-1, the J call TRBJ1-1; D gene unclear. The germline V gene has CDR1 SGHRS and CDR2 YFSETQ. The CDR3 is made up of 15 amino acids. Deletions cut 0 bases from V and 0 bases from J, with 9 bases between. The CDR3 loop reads CASSLDIGMNTEAFF. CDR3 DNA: TGCGCCAGCAGCTTGGACATAGGCATGAACACTGAAGCTTTCTTT.

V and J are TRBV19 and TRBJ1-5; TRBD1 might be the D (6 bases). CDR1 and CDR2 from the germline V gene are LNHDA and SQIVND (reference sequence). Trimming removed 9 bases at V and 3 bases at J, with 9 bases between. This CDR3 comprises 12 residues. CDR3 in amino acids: CASQGPNQPQHF. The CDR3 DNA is TGTGCCAGCCAGGGGCCCAATCAGCCCCAGCATTTT.

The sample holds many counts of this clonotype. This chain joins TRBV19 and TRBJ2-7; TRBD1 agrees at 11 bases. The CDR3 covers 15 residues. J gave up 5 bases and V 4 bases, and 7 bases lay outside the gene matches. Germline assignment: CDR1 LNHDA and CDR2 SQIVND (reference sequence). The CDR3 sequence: CASSKPGQGGNEQYF. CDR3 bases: TGTGCCAGTAGTAAGCCGGGACAGGGGGGCAACGAGCAGTACTTC.

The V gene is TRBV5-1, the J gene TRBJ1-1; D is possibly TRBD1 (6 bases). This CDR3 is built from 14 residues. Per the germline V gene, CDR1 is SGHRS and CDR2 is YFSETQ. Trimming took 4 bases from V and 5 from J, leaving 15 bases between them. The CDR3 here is CASSIGGYSTEAFF. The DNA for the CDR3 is TGCGCCAGCAGCATCGGGGGCTATTCGACTGAAGCTTTCTTT.

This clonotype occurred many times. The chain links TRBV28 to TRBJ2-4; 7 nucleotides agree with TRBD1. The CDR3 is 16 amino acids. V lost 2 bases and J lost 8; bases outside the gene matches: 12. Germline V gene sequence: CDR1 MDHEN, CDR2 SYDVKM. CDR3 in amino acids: CASSLPSSTGIHIQYF. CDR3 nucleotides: TGTGCCAGCAGTTTACCCTCCTCGACAGGGATCCACATTCAGTACTTC.